The clone carrying this TCR beta chain was seen just once. Its antigen is unidentified. This entry belongs to a study of OX40 agonist ivuxolimab in advanced cancers. Trimming took off 0 bases at V and 2 bases at J, with 14 bases between the two ends. The germline gives CDR1 MGHRA, CDR2 YSYEKL. CDR3 length: 16 amino acids. The study, taken as a whole, reports: Patients who responded partially at 0.1-3.0 mg/kg showed clonal expansion ranking among the lowest.

At cycle 4 day 1, cycle 7 day 1, and baseline, blood was sampled. This table comes from immunoSEQ multiplex PCR, and its TCRdb copy is limited to in-frame clones, with some not included. Among 65,000 to 80,000 clones, about nine tenths were seen once, and the ten largest hold around 0.28%. This chain links TRBV4-1 with TRBJ2-7; D may be TRBD1 or TRBD2 (5 bases each). The starting material was CD4+ or CD8+ T cells sorted from blood, obtained in a trial of the OX40 agonist ivuxolimab. This receptor was identified in an adult with an advanced solid tumor such as melanoma, head and neck, liver or kidney cancer. This chain's CDR3 is CASSQDVGTVAYEQYF. The CDR3 bases are TGCGCCAGCAGCCAAGATGTGGGGACGGTCGCCTACGAGCAGTACTTC.